This T cell receptor beta chain is drawn from a study of cytomegalovirus exposure and HLA in healthy donors (dated by TCRdb to about 2017). Background on the whole study: According to an earlier analysis of a few hundred of the donors, 150 million to 200 million T cells yielded over 90 million unique TCR beta sequences and 276 Gb of sequence data. An early release covering 500 to 750 HLA-typed donors comprised about 300 gigabases of sequencing data and 85 million to 100 million unique TCR sequences. The genetic ancestry cluster associated with self-reported Caucasian donors included about four fifths of the 300 to 400 genotyped donors. The study aimed to test whether signatures of past pathogen exposure could be identified by cataloging public T cell receptors. The study profiled the T cell repertoires of under 850 subjects by immunosequencing and related them to cytomegalovirus serostatus. Besides the first cohort of 550 to 750 subjects, a separate validation cohort made up of some 110 different subjects was used. The study combined high-throughput TCR immunosequencing, statistical association of individual TCRs with disease status, and machine learning to predict cytomegalovirus infection status. A later analysis re-examined previously published TCR beta repertoires from about 670 donors and added high-resolution HLA genotyping to investigate patterns of TCR occurrence. In the later analysis, no new phenotypic data were used to find candidate immune exposures; instead, reliance was placed on TCR beta sequences and their occurrence across donors. In an earlier analysis of several hundred of the donors, high-throughput TCR beta sequencing was used to judge whether each TCR beta V gene segment behaved as functional or pseudogenic. Alongside the repertoire data, information on donor age, sex, ethnicity and CMV serostatus was compiled. A later genetic analysis took genome-wide SNP genotypes for about 55% of the 666 donors and used that subset as a discovery cohort. All discovery cohort repertoires had been generated using a single sequencing platform. HLA typing covered class I and class II loci at four-digit resolution. Typing coverage varied by locus: roughly 629-630 donors for A, B, C, DRB1 and DQB1; more than 500 for DQA1; over 600 for DPA1; approximately 470 for DPB1. Because of strong linkage in the cohort, four or five DR-DQ haplotypes were treated as single units for association and clustering. Among about 400 genotyped donors of the cohort, an average of approximately 220,000 unique TCR beta nucleotide sequences was sequenced per donor, of which about 18% were non-productive.

Comment on this clone: Its antigen target is currently unknown. No qualities accompany the bases; no much larger clone lies one base away.

The paper as a whole reports these results and caveats: In a later analysis, HLA-associated TCR beta chains were found to be more clonally expanded and to have lower generation probabilities than equally common non-associated chains. The only immune exposure information available for the cohort was CMV serostatus. According to the authors, the approach could potentially be generalized to other disease states and immunological phenotypes. Most TCR sequences were observed very rarely across donors, whereas some public TCRs were present in many individuals. The classifier was reported to diagnose cytomegalovirus status with high specificity and sensitivity in both the original and validation cohorts. The 87-base-pair reads could not distinguish some IMGT-functional V segments, including TRBV6-2 and TRBV6-3, so those segments were excluded. Because counts were too low, roughly 17 rarely observed V segments, including chromosome 9 orphons, were left out of the earlier analysis of several hundred of the donors. In a later analysis, several top co-occurrence clusters were reported to appear linked to parvovirus B19, influenza, CMV and Epstein-Barr virus. Because some donors lacked HLA typing at each locus, the association tests relied only on the typed subset. A further reported finding was that TCR beta sequences accurately predicted the HLA-A and HLA-B alleles for most subjects in the first cohort. The study listed 150 to 200 TCR beta chains as associated with cytomegalovirus. The cohort was sequenced for TCR beta chains only, and without alpha or paired-chain data the features that could be detected were limited. In a later analysis, the rate of TCR association differed among HLA loci, with DRB1 alleles having the most associated TCRs and HLA-C alleles having the fewest. According to a later genetic analysis, donors in an Asian-associated ancestry cluster had fewer N-insertions in productive TCRs than the approximately 670-donor mean. Three of the identified cytomegalovirus-associated TCR beta chains were confirmed in vitro to be specific for cytomegalovirus antigens. A later analysis associated around 16,000 TCR beta sequences with specific HLA alleles at a false discovery rate of 0.05. A later genetic analysis associated a missense DCLRE1C variant with V-gene and J-gene trimming of TCR beta chains, and an independent cohort replicated the association. The presence/absence analyses assumed that sequencing depth was roughly uniform across donors, and that assumption may not be true. Most CMV-associated TCR beta chains appeared to be HLA-restricted in a later analysis, and the HLA associations seemed to be driven largely by CMV exposure. Broadly in line with IMGT annotations, most TCR beta V segments showed up in productive rearrangements about 87% or about 30% of the time in an earlier analysis of several hundred of the donors. Linkage disequilibrium might explain the correlated functional status among segregating V segments, but an unknown experimental factor could not be excluded. The sequencing pipeline was judged likely to have produced a cluster of highly shared sequence variants as a technical artifact. Strong co-occurrence of HLA alleles, especially DR and DQ, made assigning TCR associations to individual alleles difficult.

To prepare the library, the immunoSEQ multiplex PCR assay was applied. The multiplex PCR relied on a mix of 60 forward primers for TCR Vbeta segments and 13 reverse primers for TCR Jbeta segments. A multiplex PCR assay on genomic DNA amplified the CDR3 region of rearranged TCR beta genes. The amplified TCR beta libraries were sequenced on the Illumina HiSeq System as 87-base-pair reads. The authors' pipeline ran thus. A later analysis counted approximately 74 million unique TCR beta chains across the 666 repertoires, and 10 million to 11 million of these chains were shared by at least two donors. A nearest-neighbor algorithm error-corrected the raw reads and collapsed the reads into unique sequences, merging closely related sequences to remove PCR and sequencing errors. CDR3 sequences were aligned to IMGT reference sequences to assign V, D and J gene segments. Each retained sequence needed at least a six-nucleotide match to both a V gene segment and a J gene segment. Rearrangements were called productive when the CDR3 lacked stop codons and stayed in frame with V and J; all others were non-productive. Following IMGT convention, CDR3 was defined as the stretch from the second conserved V-encoded cysteine to the conserved J-encoded phenylalanine. In an earlier analysis of around 570 of the donors, sequences lacking an unambiguous match to a single V gene segment were excluded. In an earlier analysis of approximately 610 of the donors, V segments were called functional above 56.7% productive rearrangements and were called segregating when the between-donor standard deviation exceeded 5%. A statistical classification framework was built to diagnose cytomegalovirus status from the catalog of TCR beta chain sequences. A later analysis assigned V and J genes by comparing TCR nucleotide sequences with IMGT/GENE-DB human TR gene sequences. Using the TCRdist pipeline, a later analysis assigned CDR3 sequences along with most-parsimonious VDJ recombination scenarios. In a later analysis, every TCR beta chain was defined by the combination of its CDR3 amino acid sequence and its V-gene family, and reads without a unique V-gene family were dropped. As a way to deal with suspected cross-contamination and a sequencing artifact, a later analysis dropped roughly 620 nucleotide sequences that were highly shared and had low generation probability. A later analysis calculated a clonal expansion index for each public chain from normalized within-repertoire ranks of inferred template counts. Generation probabilities in a later analysis came from a VDJ recombination model fitted to out-of-frame rearrangements, and those results were checked against IGoR. In a later analysis, hypergeometric tests were used to score TCR-TCR, TCR-HLA and TCR-CMV co-occurrence, with a repertoire-size bias correction applied to TCR pairs. In a later analysis, false discovery rates were estimated by permuting HLA or CMV assignments 20 times. In a later analysis, co-occurring TCRs were grouped using DBSCAN, with TCRdist sequence similarity added in when clustering inside HLA-allele-positive subsets. Co-occurrence clustering excluded repertoires with fewer than 30,000 or more than 120,000 public chains, plus five with anomalous nucleotide sharing. TCRdb re-hosts the immuneACCESS table, in-frame sequences only. Its copies lack some clones; in the studies checked, an unresolved V gene accounts for under half of them, and the cause for the rest is not known. The D gene and trimming were derived from the DNA, and the V and J assignments and clone size from that table. The sample records 100,000 to 150,000 clones, about two thirds of which are singletons. 2.6% of the sample is held by the ten biggest clonotypes.

The cohort comprised some 730 healthy bone marrow donors. At the time of sampling, every cohort member was nominally healthy, though immune exposures that went unrecorded were likely present. The donor was CMV seropositive and was included in the group of 250 to 350 seropositive cohort members. A peripheral blood sample was collected from each donor, and TCR beta sequencing was performed on peripheral blood mononuclear cells. The Qiagen DNeasy Blood Extraction Kit was used to extract genomic DNA from the blood cell samples. CDR1 LNHDA and CDR2 SQIVND are derived from the germline V gene (reference sequence). CDR3 length: 17 amino acids, cysteine to phenylalanine. The retained sequence is limited to the CDR3, 51 bases, with the frame set at the first base. V is reduced by 1 base and J by 0 bases, leaving a spacing of 13 bases between them.

Sequenced material: PBMCs. Here the chain combines TRBV19 and TRBJ1-5; no confident D gene assignment can be made. This clonotype was obtained from a woman aged 60-75 years in good health and CMV-seropositive. The sequenced DNA: TGTGCCAGTAGTATAGCGAGGTTCTCTTATAGCAATCAGCCCCAGCATTTT. Its protein reads: CASSIARFSYSNQPQHF.